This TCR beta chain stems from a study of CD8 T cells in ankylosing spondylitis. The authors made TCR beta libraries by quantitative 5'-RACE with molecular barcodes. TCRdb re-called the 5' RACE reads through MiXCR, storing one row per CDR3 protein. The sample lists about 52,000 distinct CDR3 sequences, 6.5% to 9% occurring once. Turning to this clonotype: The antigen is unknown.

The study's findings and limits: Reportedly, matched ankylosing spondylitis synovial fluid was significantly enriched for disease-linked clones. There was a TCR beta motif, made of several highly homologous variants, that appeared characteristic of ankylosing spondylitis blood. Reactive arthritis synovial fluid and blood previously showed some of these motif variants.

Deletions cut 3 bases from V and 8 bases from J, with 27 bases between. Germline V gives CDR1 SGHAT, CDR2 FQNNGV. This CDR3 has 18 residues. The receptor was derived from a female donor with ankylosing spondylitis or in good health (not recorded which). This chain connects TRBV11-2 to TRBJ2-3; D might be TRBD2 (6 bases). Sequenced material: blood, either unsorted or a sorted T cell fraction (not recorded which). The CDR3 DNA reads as TGTGCCAGCAGCTTCGGGGGTCGGGTGTTAGTGGGAATGGGTACGCAGTATTTT. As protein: CASSFGGRVLVGMGTQYF.